The rows below give T cell receptor beta chains drawn from one sample of a study of shared clonotypes between healthy human individuals. The protocol was immunoSEQ multiplex PCR, while the TCRdb copy is restricted to in-frame clones and leaves out a portion. This sample has roughly 2.4 million clones, with around 95% found just once. Sequences were obtained from naive CD4+ T cells sorted from blood. Every receptor here comes from a man in his late teens or twenties in good health. Each CDR3 is given with its conserved first and last residue. A D gene is named only where the DNA matches it firmly. Clone sizes are given selectively: once, few, many, or a class where the clone is expanded.

CDR3aa,CDR3nt,d_gene,v_gene,abundance,j_gene
CSVGTSGGAASYNEQFF,TGCAGCGTGGGGACTAGCGGGGGGGCGGCGTCCTACAATGAGCAGTTCTTC,TRBD2,TRBV29-1,once,TRBJ2-1
CASSLRTYNEQFF,TGTGCCAGCAGCTTGCGGACCTACAATGAGCAGTTCTTC,-,TRBV5-6,-,TRBJ2-1
CASRLAGVADTQYF,TGTGCCAGCAGACTAGCGGGAGTGGCAGATACGCAGTATTTT,TRBD2,TRBV7-2,-,TRBJ2-3
CASSTALGPGNTIYF,TGTGCCAGCAGCACAGCCCTGGGTCCTGGAAACACCATATATTTT,-,TRBV14,-,TRBJ1-3
CASSELVTYEQYF,TGTGCCAGCAGTGAACTTGTTACCTACGAGCAGTACTTC,-,TRBV2,-,TRBJ2-7
CASSRTPGNSPLHF,TGTGCCAGCAGCCGGACACCAGGAAATTCACCCCTCCACTTT,-,TRBV11-2,-,TRBJ1-6
CASRTGLTYNSPLHF,TGTGCCAGTAGGACCGGTCTTACCTATAATTCACCCCTCCACTTT,-,TRBV19,-,TRBJ1-6
CAISDHSGNGELFF,TGTGCCATCAGCGACCATAGCGGGAACGGGGAGCTGTTTTTT,TRBD2,TRBV10-3,-,TRBJ2-2
CASSLLGSTEAFF,TGTGCCAGCAGCTTGTTAGGAAGTACTGAAGCTTTCTTT,-,TRBV5-4,-,TRBJ1-1
CAWTAGGPSIEAFF,TGTGCCTGGACGGCAGGGGGCCCCTCAATTGAAGCTTTCTTT,TRBD1,TRBV30,-,TRBJ1-1
CASSPPLGEQYF,TGTGCCAGCAGTCCCCCACTGGGCGAGCAGTACTTC,-,TRBV6-6,-,TRBJ2-7
CASSFFPGTTLQFF,TGTGCCAGCAGTTTTTTTCCCGGGACAACATTGCAGTTCTTC,-,TRBV27,-,TRBJ2-1
CASSFRTSGGKETQYF,TGCGCCAGCAGCTTCCGGACTAGCGGGGGGAAAGAGACCCAGTACTTC,TRBD2,TRBV5-1,-,TRBJ2-5
CASTTIKLGQYSNQPQHF,TGTGCCAGCACAACCATCAAGCTGGGACAGTATAGCAATCAGCCCCAGCATTTT,TRBD1,TRBV6-4,-,TRBJ1-5
CASSLPHTGGPNEQFF,TGCGCCAGCAGCTTGCCCCACACGGGAGGGCCCAATGAGCAGTTCTTC,TRBD2,TRBV5-1,-,TRBJ2-1
CASSPAQGGTGELFF,TGCGCCAGCAGCCCGGCACAGGGAGGCACCGGGGAGCTGTTTTTT,-,TRBV5-1,-,TRBJ2-2